This record covers a single T cell receptor beta chain. The sample originates from a study of shared clonotypes between healthy human individuals. The table came from immunoSEQ multiplex PCR; TCRdb's copy has only in-frame clones and leaves some out. This sample carries about 680,000 clones, less than 80% of them seen once, and the ten largest clones take around 1.8%. CDR3 size: 15 residues. Per germline, CDR1 MDHEN and CDR2 SYDVKM. Trimming cost V 4 bases and J 5 bases; bases outside gene matches: 8. The chain carries TRBV28 and TRBJ2-3; 8 nucleotides line up with TRBD1. Specimen: memory CD4+ T cells sorted from blood. Stated subset: CD45RA-negative fraction. The TCR was taken from a woman under 40 in good health. This CDR3 is CASSSRTGKQDTQYF. Written as DNA, the CDR3 is TGTGCCAGCAGTTCCCGGACAGGGAAACAAGATACGCAGTATTTT.